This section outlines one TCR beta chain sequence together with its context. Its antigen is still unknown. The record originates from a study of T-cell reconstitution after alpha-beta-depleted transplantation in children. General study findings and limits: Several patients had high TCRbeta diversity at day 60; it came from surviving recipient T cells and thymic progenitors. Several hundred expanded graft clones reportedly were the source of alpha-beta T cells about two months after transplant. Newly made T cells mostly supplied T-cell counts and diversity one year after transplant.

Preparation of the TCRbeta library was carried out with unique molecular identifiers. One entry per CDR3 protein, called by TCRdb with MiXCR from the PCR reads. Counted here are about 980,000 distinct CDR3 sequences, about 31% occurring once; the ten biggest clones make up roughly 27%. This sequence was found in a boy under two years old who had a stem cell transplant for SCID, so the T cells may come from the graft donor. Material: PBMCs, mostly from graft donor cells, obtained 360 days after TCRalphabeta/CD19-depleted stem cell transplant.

The CDR3 DNA reads TGCAGTGCTAGAGATTCGGGGACAGGACAAGAGACCCAGTACTTC. This codes for CSARDSGTGQETQYF. The chain links TRBV20-1 to TRBJ2-5, with 8 bases fitting TRBD1. Germline V CDR1 and CDR2: DFQATT, SNEGSKA (reference sequence). Trimming at V came to 0 bases and at J to 2 bases, leaving 5 bases not matched to a gene. The CDR3 covers 15 residues.